The rows below give T cell receptor beta chains drawn from one sample of a study of blood T cell repertoires in COVID-19. The repertoire was sequenced with immunoSEQ multiplex PCR; TCRdb's copy has only in-frame clones and lacks some. The sample lists about 140,000 clones; 81% were seen once. The sample taken for sequencing was peripheral blood. These receptors were collected from a woman aged 60-75 years with active or convalescent COVID-19. The CDR3 runs from the conserved cysteine through the conserved F or W. D genes are given only for firm matches. Expanded clones get a size class; other rows say once, few or many, or leave the size out.

. TRBJ2-2 TRBD1 TRBV28 CAAAGTGVFTGELFF TGTGCCGCCGCCGGGACAGGGGTATTCACCGGGGAGCTGTTTTTT
. TRBJ1-6 . TRBV5-6 CASSFDSENSPLHF TGTGCCAGCAGCTTCGACAGTGAAAATTCACCCCTCCACTTT
. TRBJ1-2 . TRBV27 CASSPGLSYGYTF TGTGCCAGCAGCCCGGGACTCAGCTATGGCTACACCTTC
. TRBJ2-6 . TRBV5-4 CASIKGGVSAGANVLTF TGTGCCAGCATCAAAGGGGGTGTTAGCGCCGGGGCCAACGTCCTGACTTTC
. TRBJ2-1 TRBD2 TRBV19 CASSILLAGIEQFF TGTGCCAGTAGTATCCTACTAGCGGGGATTGAGCAGTTCTTC
once TRBJ2-5 . TRBV4-1 CASSPRDRRGETQYF TGCGCCAGCAGCCCCCGGGACCGGAGGGGAGAGACCCAGTACTTC
. TRBJ1-2 TRBD1 TRBV2 CASRKQGGGYTF TGTGCCAGCAGGAAACAGGGGGGCGGCTACACCTTC
. TRBJ2-3 TRBD2 TRBV6-2/TRBV6-3 CASSSRGAGGTGTQYF TGTGCCAGCAGTTCGAGGGGAGCGGGAGGGACAGGAACGCAGTATTTT
. TRBJ2-5 . TRBV5-6 CASSLGLAHETQYF TGTGCCAGCAGCTTGGGACTGGCACATGAGACCCAGTACTTC
. TRBJ2-3 TRBD2 TRBV5-4 CASSPTSGGDTDTQYF TGTGCCAGCAGCCCAACTAGCGGGGGGGACACAGATACGCAGTATTTT
few TRBJ1-5 TRBD1 TRBV19 CASKGDRAGNQPQHF TGTGCCAGTAAGGGGGACAGGGCTGGCAATCAGCCCCAGCATTTT
. TRBJ1-2 TRBD1 TRBV5-4 CASSLYTGAAYGYTF TGTGCCAGCAGCTTGTACACAGGGGCTGCCTATGGCTACACCTTC
. TRBJ2-1 TRBD2 TRBV9 CASTHGEGGGNEQFF TGTGCCAGCACCCACGGGGAGGGAGGTGGCAATGAGCAGTTCTTC
. TRBJ2-5 . TRBV2 CASERRETQYF TGTGCCAGCGAGCGCCGGGAGACCCAGTACTTC
few TRBJ2-6 TRBD1 TRBV19 CASNRGQGKTGANVLTF TGTGCCAGTAATCGAGGACAGGGTAAAACTGGGGCCAACGTCCTGACTTTC
. TRBJ2-3 TRBD2 TRBV7-7 CASSVSGRADTQYF TGTGCTAGCAGTGTTAGCGGGAGGGCAGATACGCAGTATTTT
. TRBJ2-7 . TRBV18 CASSKNRGGASYEQYF TGTGCCAGCTCAAAAAACAGGGGGGGAGCCTCCTACGAGCAGTACTTC
. TRBJ2-7 TRBD2 TRBV9 CASSATSAGLDGEQYF TGTGCCAGCAGCGCCACCTCCGCAGGACTAGACGGCGAGCAGTACTTC
. TRBJ2-2 TRBD2 TRBV10-2 CASRETSGGGELFF TGCGCCAGCAGGGAGACTAGCGGGGGCGGGGAGCTGTTTTTT
. TRBJ2-6 . TRBV6-5 CASSYGSSGANVLTF TGTGCCAGCAGTTACGGCAGCTCTGGGGCCAACGTCCTGACTTTC
. TRBJ2-1 . TRBV6-2/TRBV6-3 CASSPTYREQFF TGTGCCAGCAGCCCAACCTACCGTGAGCAGTTCTTC
. TRBJ1-1 . TRBV6-5 CASSRVPNTEAFF TGTGCCAGCAGCCGCGTACCCAACACTGAAGCTTTCTTT
. TRBJ2-1 . TRBV3-1/TRBV3-2 CASRRYNEQFF TGTGCCAGCAGACGGTACAATGAGCAGTTCTTC
. TRBJ2-1 . TRBV24-1 CATSDLPSNGGPPYNEQFF TGTGCCACCAGTGATTTGCCCTCGAACGGGGGGCCCCCCTACAATGAGCAGTTCTTC
. TRBJ1-5 TRBD1 TRBV3-1/TRBV3-2 CASSPTGNQPQHF TGTGCCAGCAGCCCGACAGGGAATCAGCCCCAGCATTTT
. TRBJ2-7 TRBD2 TRBV28 CASREGSGYSYEQYF TGTGCCAGCAGAGAGGGTAGCGGGTACTCCTACGAGCAGTACTTC
few TRBJ1-3 . TRBV20-1 CSASIRESGENTIYF TGCAGTGCTAGTATACGGGAGAGTGGGGAAAACACCATATATTTT
. TRBJ2-2 . TRBV27 CASSPRPAGNTGELFF TGTGCCAGCAGTCCCCGCCCGGCAGGGAACACCGGGGAGCTGTTTTTT
once TRBJ2-1 TRBD2 TRBV19 CASSMRLAGGYNEQFF TGTGCCAGTAGTATGAGACTAGCGGGAGGTTACAATGAGCAGTTCTTC
many TRBJ1-5 . TRBV29-1 CSVEETGSQPQHF TGCAGCGTTGAAGAAACGGGAAGTCAGCCCCAGCATTTT
. TRBJ1-2 . TRBV7-2 CASSLSRENYGYTF TGTGCCAGCAGCTTGAGCCGGGAAAACTATGGCTACACCTTC
. TRBJ2-3 . TRBV19 CASSSPRGGTDTQYF TGTGCCAGTAGTAGCCCTCGCGGGGGCACAGATACGCAGTATTTT
. TRBJ2-7 . TRBV19 CASSIDLGAREQYF TGTGCCAGTAGTATAGATTTGGGGGCACGCGAGCAGTACTTC
. TRBJ1-2 TRBD1 TRBV5-1 CASSSDRDSYGYTF TGCGCCAGCAGCTCGGACAGGGACTCATATGGCTACACCTTC
. TRBJ1-1 . TRBV2 CASSEVGNTEAFF TGTGCCAGCAGTGAGGTCGGGAACACTGAAGCTTTCTTT
few TRBJ2-2 . TRBV6-5 CASSYSRLASRELFF TGTGCCAGCAGTTACTCGAGGCTAGCCTCCAGGGAGCTGTTTTTT
. TRBJ1-5 . TRBV18 CASSPPSGAQHF TGTGCCAGCTCACCACCATCCGGGGCCCAGCATTTT
. TRBJ1-4 TRBD1 TRBV5-1 CASSPQGANEKLFF TGCGCCAGCAGCCCCCAGGGGGCGAATGAAAAACTGTTTTTT
once TRBJ1-2 TRBD1 TRBV7-8 CASTLFGQDYGYTF TGTGCCAGCACCCTTTTTGGACAGGACTATGGCTACACCTTC
. TRBJ1-2 . TRBV30 CAWSSRDYGYTF TGTGCCTGGAGCAGCAGGGACTATGGCTACACCTTC
. TRBJ2-5 . TRBV5-4 CASSLAGSAETQYF TGTGCCAGCAGCTTGGCTGGTAGCGCGGAGACCCAGTACTTC
. TRBJ1-6 TRBD1 TRBV2 CASSEAAGGPSISPLHF TGTGCCAGCAGTGAAGCCGCAGGGGGTCCGTCGATCTCACCCCTCCACTTT
. TRBJ2-7 . TRBV11-1 CASSQTAYEQYF TGTGCCAGCAGCCAAACAGCCTACGAGCAGTACTTC
. TRBJ1-1 . TRBV18 CASSPREGMNTEAFF TGTGCCAGCTCACCAAGAGAGGGAATGAACACTGAAGCTTTCTTT
. TRBJ1-5 . TRBV9 CASSVADSNQPQHF TGTGCCAGCAGCGTAGCAGATAGCAATCAGCCCCAGCATTTT
. TRBJ1-4 TRBD1 TRBV29-1 CSVRRGTFNEKLFF TGCAGCGTTCGCAGGGGGACCTTTAATGAAAAACTGTTTTTT
. TRBJ2-5 . TRBV15 CAISRELLAKQETQYF TGTGCCATCTCCCGAGAGCTGCTAGCGAAACAAGAGACCCAGTACTTC
. TRBJ2-2 TRBD2 TRBV5-4 CASSGDRGGLKAGELFF TGTGCCAGCAGCGGGGACCGCGGGGGACTTAAGGCCGGGGAGCTGTTTTTT
. TRBJ1-5 TRBD1 TRBV7-6 CASSTDRDQPQHF TGTGCCAGCAGCACCGACAGGGATCAGCCCCAGCATTTT
once TRBJ1-6 TRBD1 TRBV11-2 CASSSWTGSNSPLHF TGTGCCAGCAGCTCCTGGACAGGGAGTAATTCACCCCTCCACTTT
. TRBJ2-1 TRBD2 TRBV5-4 CASSVILAGSNEQFF TGTGCCAGCAGCGTGATACTAGCGGGAAGCAATGAGCAGTTCTTC
. TRBJ1-5 . TRBV28 CAGGSNQPQHF TGTGCCGGGGGGTCGAATCAGCCCCAGCATTTT
. TRBJ1-2 . TRBV19 CASSQADANYGYTF TGTGCCAGTAGTCAGGCAGACGCTAACTATGGCTACACCTTC
. TRBJ1-2 . TRBV28 CASRRGEGANYGYTF TGTGCCAGCCGCCGGGGGGAAGGGGCTAACTATGGCTACACCTTC
once TRBJ1-2 TRBD1 TRBV5-4 CASSLGDSSYGYTF TGTGCCAGCAGCTTGGGGGACAGTAGCTATGGCTACACCTTC
few TRBJ1-6 TRBD1 TRBV7-9 CASSPGQAQTSPLHF TGTGCCAGCAGCCCCGGACAGGCCCAGACTTCACCCCTCCACTTT
few TRBJ1-2 . TRBV6-4 CASRRDGDNGYTF TGTGCCAGCAGGCGGGACGGTGATAACGGCTACACCTTC